Below, 29 T cell receptor beta chains from the same sample are listed, as sequenced in a study of T cells in women clearing cervical HPV infection. Clones were read by immunoSEQ multiplex PCR, and TCRdb kept only the in-frame ones, dropping some. Seen in this sample are over 15,000 clones; the ten most common clones hold around 3.2%. The sample was blood buffy coat. Receptors originate from a woman between 18 and 75 years old with a cervical HPV16 infection that either progressed to CIN3+ or cleared (not recorded which).

Turning to this clone: The read is 3 residues too short to cover the CDR3 end, so that end is filled in from the germline J gene. The chain links TRBV29-1 to TRBJ2-5; TRBD2 agrees at 7 bases. The CDR3 runs to 13 residues. Germline CDR1 is SQVTM and CDR2 is ANQGSEA. After removal of 6 bases from V and 5 bases from J, the junction contained 9 bases not matched to a gene. CDR3 DNA (partial): TGCAGCGTGGGGGGGGTGTCGCTCGAGACC. It specifies CSVGGVSLET. The CDR3 as a whole reads CSVGGVSLETQYF. Complete variable domain (other parts from reference TRBV29-1 and TRBJ2-5): SAVISQKPSRDICQRGTSLTIQCQVDSQVTMMFWYRQQPGQSLTLIATANQGSEATYESGFVIDKFPISRPNLTFSTLTVSNMSPEDSSIYLCSVGGVSLETQYFGPGTRLLVL.

The sequenced CDR3 bases are TGTGCCAGCAGTTTTCAAGGGACAGGGGATGAAAAA. Translating gives CASSFQGTGDEK. The whole CDR3 sequence is CASSFQGTGDEKLFF. J is TRBJ1-4 and V is TRBV28; the match to TRBD1 covers 10 bases. From the germline J gene comes the end of the CDR3, since the read stops 3 residues before it. Per the germline V gene, CDR1 is MDHEN and CDR2 is SYDVKM. This CDR3 comprises 15 residues. V lost 3 bases and J lost 6; bases outside the gene matches: 4.

As for this clone: The read finishes 3 residues shy of the CDR3 end, and the germline J gene is used to complete it. V usage is TRBV5-1 and J usage is TRBJ2-2, with 8 bases matching TRBD2. After removal of 3 bases from V and 1 base from J, the junction contained 5 bases not matched to a gene. CDR3 length: 16 amino acids. Germline V gene data show CDR1 as SGHRS and CDR2 as YFSETQ. CDR3 region: CASSSSSGGNTGELFF. CDR3 bases read: TGCGCCAGCAGCTCCTCGAGCGGGGGGAACACCGGGGAG.

In the case of this clone: The read ends 3 residues before the CDR3 terminus; that terminus is restored from the germline J gene. The rearrangement uses TRBV7-6 and TRBJ1-1, with 12 bases lining up with TRBD1. The CDR3 has 14 residues. Germline CDR1 is SGHVS and CDR2 is FNYEAQ. Partial CDR3 DNA: TGTGCCAGCAGCGAGCCGGGACAGGGGGCCAAA. Translating gives CASSEPGQGAK. The CDR3 reads in full as CASSEPGQGAKAFF.

Remarks on this clone: The CDR3 extends 3 residues past the end of the read, so its final part is completed from the germline J gene. The chain recombines TRBV10-3 with TRBJ1-3; D possibly corresponds to TRBD1 (6 bases). Trimming shortened V by 3 bases and J by 1 base, and 10 bases separated the two germline ends. This CDR3 spans 15 amino acids. The germline V gene has CDR1 ENHRY and CDR2 SYGVKD. The sequenced part of the CDR3 DNA is TGTGCCATCAGTGAAAACAGGGATTCTGGAAACACC. This encodes CAISENRDSGNT. The full CDR3 is CAISENRDSGNTIYF.

On this clone: The sequence runs out 3 residues before the end of the CDR3; the remainder is reconstructed from the germline J gene. This chain links TRBV6-1 with TRBJ1-1; D gene uncertain. The V end lost 1 base, the J end lost 0 bases, and 15 bases lay between the germline ends. CDR1 MNHNS and CDR2 SASEGT come from the germline V gene. This CDR3 spans 17 amino acids. CDR3 loop: CASSEDRVGAMNTEAFF. The CDR3 DNA, read in part, is TGTGCCAGCAGTGAAGATAGGGTTGGTGCCATGAACACTGAA.

Comments on this clone: The CDR3 goes on 3 residues after the read ends, and that part is filled in from the germline J gene. J is TRBJ1-1 and V is TRBV18, with D maybe TRBD1 (6 bases). The germline V gene has CDR1 KGHSH and CDR2 LQKENI. This CDR3 has 15 amino acids. CDR3: CASSPGLGGADTAFF. The DNA read from the CDR3 is TGTGCCAGCTCACCAGGACTTGGGGGGGCAGATACG. Together with reference TRBV18 and TRBJ1-1, the CDR3 gives the full variable domain: NAGVMQNPRHLVRRRGQEARLRCSPMKGHSHVYWYRQLPEEGLKFMVYLQKENIIDESGMPKERFSAEFPKEGPSILRIQQVVRGDSAAYFCASSPGLGGADTAFFGQGTRLTVV.

About this clone itself: The CDR3 is cut off 3 residues early in the read; its end comes from the germline J gene. V gene TRBV5-1 combines with J gene TRBJ1-2; D is possibly TRBD1 (6 bases). Germline-derived CDR1 and CDR2 are SGHRS and YFSETQ. This CDR3 spans 13 amino acids. CDR3 DNA, as far as it was read: TGCGCCAGCAGCTTGACAGGGATGGGCGGC. Encoded protein: CASSLTGMGG. The whole CDR3 is CASSLTGMGGYTF. Combining the CDR3 with reference TRBV5-1 and TRBJ1-2 gives the whole variable domain KAGVTQTPRYLIKTRGQQVTLSCSPISGHRSVSWYQQTPGQGLQFLFEYFSETQRNKGNFPGRFSGRQFSNSRSEMNVSTLELGDSALYLCASSLTGMGGYTFGSGTRLTVV.

Concerning this clone: Read coverage stops 3 residues before the CDR3 terminus; the germline J gene supplies the remainder. V and J are TRBV18 and TRBJ2-2; D is perhaps TRBD2 (6 bases). Germline V gene sequence: CDR1 KGHSH, CDR2 LQKENI. There are 15 residues in the CDR3. V lost 4 bases, J lost 0 bases, and 9 bases lay in between. CDR3 DNA, as far as it was read: TGTGCCAGCTCACAAACGGGGGCGAACACCGGGGAG. It translates to CASSQTGANTGE. The whole CDR3 protein is CASSQTGANTGELFF.

Concerning this clone: Coverage ceases 3 residues before the CDR3 finishes, and the germline J gene fills in the end. The chain joins TRBV2 to TRBJ2-2, with TRBD1 as a possible D gene (7 bases). CDR3 size: 16 residues. Germline V gene data show CDR1 as SNHLY and CDR2 as FYNNEI. The V end lost 9 bases, the J end lost 0 bases, and 17 bases lay between the germline ends. The CDR3 sequence: CARTRTGDSNTGELFF. CDR3 DNA, as far as it was read: TGTGCCAGAACTAGAACAGGGGACTCGAACACCGGGGAG. Based on the CDR3 plus reference TRBV2 and TRBJ2-2, the full variable domain is EPEVTQTPSHQVTQMGQEVILRCVPISNHLYFYWYRQILGQKVEFLVSFYNNEISEKSEIFDDQFSVERPDGSNFTLKIRSTKLEDSAMYFCARTRTGDSNTGELFFGEGSRLTVL.

As to this clone: The CDR3 goes on 3 residues after the read ends, and that part is filled in from the germline J gene. This chain uses TRBV19 with TRBJ1-5; D might be TRBD1 (5 bases). CDR3 length: 15 residues. Germline CDR1 is LNHDA and CDR2 is SQIVND (reference sequence). Trimming cost V 0 bases and J 5 bases, with 11 bases left between them. The covered CDR3 bases are TGTGCCAGTAGTATAGATCGGGGGGGGTATCAGCCC. It codes for CASSIDRGGYQP. The complete CDR3 protein is CASSIDRGGYQPQHF.

A remark on this clone: Sequencing ends 3 residues short of the CDR3 end; the germline J gene provides the rest. Different DNA sequences within this sample yield the same CDR3. The chain couples TRBV5-1 to TRBJ1-1; TRBD1 is a possible D gene (5 bases). V was cut by 1 base and J by 5 bases, with 9 bases left in between. The germline V gene encodes CDR1 SGHRS and CDR2 YFSETQ. The CDR3 totals 13 residues. The CDR3 is CASSLSGGTEAFF. The part of the CDR3 DNA that was read is TGCGCCAGCAGCTTGAGTGGGGGGACTGAA.

A word on this clone: The sequenced fragment ends 3 residues before the CDR3 boundary, so the rest is inferred from the germline J gene. The rearrangement uses TRBV30 and TRBJ2-1; 14 bases are shared with TRBD2. CDR3 length: 13 amino acids. Germline assignment: CDR1 GTSNPN and CDR2 SVGIG (reference sequence). J was trimmed by 8 bases and V by 6 bases; bases with no gene match: 3. Incomplete CDR3 DNA: TGTGCCTGCGGGACTAGCGGGGGTGATGAG. It specifies CACGTSGGDE. In full, the CDR3 is CACGTSGGDEQFF.

In regard to this clone: The read finishes 3 residues shy of the CDR3 end, and the germline J gene is used to complete it. The chain employs TRBV19 and TRBJ2-3; TRBD2 aligns across 10 bases. CDR1 and CDR2 from the germline V gene are LNHDA and SQIVND (reference sequence). This CDR3 has 17 amino acids. Unmatched junction bases numbered 10, after V lost 1 base and J lost 6 bases. The CDR3 sequence is CASSIAPAGGPGDTQYF. The part of the CDR3 DNA that was read is TGTGCCAGTAGTATAGCCCCAGCGGGGGGGCCGGGTGATACG.

Worth noting for this clone: The read ends 3 residues shy of where the CDR3 ends; the end is completed using the germline J gene. The rearrangement joins TRBV11-2 to TRBJ2-2; D not resolved. CDR1 SGHAT and CDR2 FQNNGV come from the germline V gene. The CDR3 extends over 13 amino acids. The V and J ends lost 5 bases and 0 bases respectively, with 4 bases between them. This chain's CDR3 is CASSPTNTGELFF. The CDR3 DNA, read in part, is TGTGCCAGCAGCCCCACGAACACCGGGGAG.

About this clone: The read comes to an end 3 residues before the CDR3 does, leaving the germline J gene to fill in the end. This chain joins TRBV11-2 and TRBJ2-1; 13 bases fit TRBD2. Germline CDR1 SGHAT, CDR2 FQNNGV. The CDR3 runs to 15 residues. J gave up 8 bases and V 6 bases, and 7 bases lay outside the gene matches. CDR3 protein: CASSSGTSGVYEQFF. The CDR3 DNA, read in part, is TGTGCCAGCAGTTCAGGGACTAGCGGGGTTTATGAG.

A remark on this clone: The sequence runs out 3 residues before the end of the CDR3; the remainder is reconstructed from the germline J gene. This chain links TRBV4-1 with TRBJ1-1; TRBD1 agrees at 8 bases. CDR3 size: 16 residues. V was clipped by 4 bases and J by 0 bases; unmatched bases: 7. Germline V lookup: CDR1 MGHRA, CDR2 YSYEKL. The sequenced CDR3 bases are TGCGCCAGCAGCCCCGGACAGGGATCCTTGAACACTGAA. Protein product: CASSPGQGSLNTE. The full-length CDR3 reads as CASSPGQGSLNTEAFF.

As to this clone: Sequencing ends 3 residues short of the CDR3 end; the germline J gene provides the rest. The chain uses TRBV5-1 and TRBJ2-5, with 10 nucleotides matching TRBD1. This CDR3 is 16 amino acids long. Germline CDR1 SGHRS, CDR2 YFSETQ. V trimming: 4 bases; J trimming: 3 bases; junction bases outside the gene matches: 9. This CDR3 is CASSLRGQGIEETQYF. The sequenced CDR3 bases are TGCGCCAGCAGCCTGAGGGGACAGGGGATAGAAGAGACC.

In terms of frequency, this clone is medium-sized. The read terminates 3 residues ahead of where the CDR3 ends, so the germline J gene completes it. The genes are TRBV19 and TRBJ2-3; weak D call: TRBD2 (7 bases). V was pared by 3 bases and J by 4 bases, with 11 bases between. Per germline, CDR1 LNHDA and CDR2 SQIVND (reference sequence). This CDR3 is 14 amino acids long. CDR3 bases read: TGTGCCAGTAGTATCGGCGGGGGCGCAGATACG. Its protein product is CASSIGGGADT. The CDR3 in its entirety is CASSIGGGADTQYF.

Concerning this clone itself: The CDR3 end lies 3 residues beyond the end of the read and is filled in from the germline J gene. The genes are TRBV5-1 and TRBJ1-2; D perhaps matches TRBD1 (5 bases). V was clipped by 3 bases and J by 5 bases, with 14 bases between them. The CDR3 length is 14 residues. The germline V gene has CDR1 SGHRS and CDR2 YFSETQ. The sequenced CDR3 bases are TGCGCCAGCAGCTCGACCGGGGGTAGGTATGGC. This sequence encodes CASSSTGGRYG. The full CDR3 reads CASSSTGGRYGYTF. Based on the CDR3 plus reference TRBV5-1 and TRBJ1-2, the full variable domain is KAGVTQTPRYLIKTRGQQVTLSCSPISGHRSVSWYQQTPGQGLQFLFEYFSETQRNKGNFPGRFSGRQFSNSRSEMNVSTLELGDSALYLCASSSTGGRYGYTFGSGTRLTVV.

As to this clone: The read ends 3 residues early relative to the CDR3; the germline J gene fills the gap. The chain joins TRBV9 to TRBJ1-2, with D hard to call. The germline CDR1 and CDR2 sequences are SGDLS and YYNGEE. The V end was cut by 2 bases, the J end by 4 bases, with 12 bases between. The CDR3 is made up of 14 amino acids. The CDR3 here is CASSVQTEGYGYTF. The CDR3 bases that were read are TGTGCCAGCAGCGTTCAAACAGAGGGCTATGGC.

Worth noting for this clone: The read ends 3 residues early relative to the CDR3; the germline J gene fills the gap. The chain recombines TRBV20-1 with TRBJ2-7, with 8 nucleotides matching TRBD2. Germline CDR1 reads DFQATT; CDR2 reads SNEGSKA (reference sequence). There are 13 residues in the CDR3. V gave up 1 base and J gave up 4 bases; unmatched junction bases: 3. CDR3 DNA, as far as it was read: TGCAGTGCTAGAGCCAGCGGGGGTTACGAG. It translates to CSARASGGYE. The full CDR3 reads CSARASGGYEQYF.

Points on this clone: The read finishes 3 residues shy of the CDR3 end, and the germline J gene is used to complete it. The V gene is TRBV30, the J gene TRBJ2-5; 8 positions match TRBD2. Per the germline V gene, CDR1 is GTSNPN and CDR2 is SVGIG (reference sequence). V shed 0 bases and J 5 bases; nucleotides not matched to a gene: 8. The CDR3 loop spans 15 amino acids. The CDR3 protein is CAWSVFGGVKETQYF. The CDR3 bases that were read are TGTGCCTGGAGTGTATTCGGGGGGGTGAAGGAGACC.

On this clone: The CDR3 end is not reached by the read, which stops 3 residues before it; the germline J gene fills it in. V usage is TRBV19 and J usage is TRBJ2-3; 7 bases are a match to TRBD2. The CDR3 length is 16 residues. Losses at the gene ends were 5 bases for V and 2 bases for J; bases not matched to a gene: 10. The V gene's germline CDR1 is LNHDA and CDR2 SQIVND (reference sequence). CDR3 bases read: TGTGCCAGTAGTGTAAGGCAGGGAGGGTCCACAGATACG. This gives the protein CASSVRQGGSTDT. The whole CDR3 reads CASSVRQGGSTDTQYF. The full variable domain, in which reference TRBV19 and TRBJ2-3 provide the parts outside the CDR3, is DGGITQSPKYLFRKEGQNVTLSCEQNLNHDAMYWYRQDPGQGLRLIYYSQIVNDFQKGDIAEGYSVSREKKESFPLTVTSAQKNPTAFYLCASSVRQGGSTDTQYFGPGTRLTVL.

Comment on this clone: The read halts 3 residues ahead of the CDR3 end, with the missing end drawn from the germline J gene. The chain has TRBV7-9 and TRBJ1-4, with D hard to call. This CDR3 comprises 13 residues. CDR1 and CDR2 (germline): SEHNR, FQNEAQ (reference sequence). V was pared by 5 bases and J by 4 bases, with 8 bases between. CDR3 amino acids: CASSRGFNEKLFF. The covered CDR3 bases are TGTGCCAGCAGCCGCGGGTTTAATGAAAAA.

In regard to this clone: Read sequence stops 3 residues before the CDR3 end, and the germline J gene provides the missing end. The V gene is TRBV30, the J gene TRBJ1-5; D is possibly TRBD1 (5 bases). The ends were cut back, 0 bases at V and 0 bases at J, with 9 bases in the middle. CDR3 length: 15 residues. The germline V gene encodes CDR1 GTSNPN and CDR2 SVGIG (reference sequence). CDR3 sequence reads: CAWSVGAISNQPQHF. CDR3 DNA (partial): TGTGCCTGGAGTGTAGGGGCCATTAGCAATCAGCCC.

Points on this clone: The read ends 3 residues early relative to the CDR3; the germline J gene fills the gap. The J gene is TRBJ1-6, the V gene TRBV28; D is ambiguous. V was trimmed by 5 bases and J by 7 bases, leaving 18 bases between them. The CDR3 is 16 amino acids. Looked up from germline, CDR1 is MDHEN and CDR2 is SYDVKM. The CDR3 bases that were read are TGTGCCAGCAGTGCCCCCGGGTCTAATCTCAATTCACCC. Encoded protein: CASSAPGSNLNSP. The CDR3 as a whole reads CASSAPGSNLNSPLHF.

Details on this clone: The read terminates 3 residues before the CDR3 end, so the remaining end is supplied by the germline J gene. This chain joins TRBV30 and TRBJ1-2, with D tentatively TRBD1 (5 bases). V was pared by 2 bases and J by 7 bases, with 14 bases between. CDR3 length: 13 amino acids. Germline V gene sequence: CDR1 GTSNPN, CDR2 SVGIG (reference sequence). CDR3 DNA, as far as it was read: TGTGCCTGGAGTCTAGGGGAATGGAGTGGC. Its translation is CAWSLGEWSG. The full-length CDR3 reads as CAWSLGEWSGYTF.

On this clone: The read is 3 residues too short to cover the CDR3 end, so that end is filled in from the germline J gene. The gene calls are TRBV2 and TRBJ2-7; 7 nucleotides line up with TRBD1. V lost 7 bases and J lost 4; bases outside the gene matches: 4. This CDR3 region has 12 residues. Per germline, CDR1 SNHLY and CDR2 FYNNEI. CDR3: CASKGAGYEQYF. CDR3 bases read: TGTGCCAGCAAGGGGGCAGGGTACGAG.